The rows below give T cell receptor beta chains drawn from one sample of a study of T cells after yellow fever vaccination. Each CDR3 protein gets one entry after TCRdb re-called the 5' RACE reads with MiXCR. The sample carries more than 250,000 distinct CDR3 sequences, about 6.9% recorded once. The sample in question was PBMCs, obtained roughly 47 days after the first yellow fever vaccination. All receptors come from a man younger than 30 who received the YFV17D yellow fever vaccine. Both conserved end residues are part of each CDR3. Each record gives: clone size, V gene, D gene, J gene, CDR3 DNA, CDR3 protein. A D gene is named only where the DNA matches it firmly. The listing skips clone size in some rows; elsewhere it reads once, few, many or a size class.

few	TRBV27	-	TRBJ1-1	TGTGCCAGCAGGAGAGGGAGAGGGACTGAAGCTTTCTTT	CASRRGRGTEAFF
-	TRBV5-4	-	TRBJ2-1	TGTGCCAGCAGCTTGGGGGGCCCTGCGCACAATGAGCAGTTCTTC	CASSLGGPAHNEQFF
few	TRBV4-1	TRBD2	TRBJ2-7	TGCGCCAGCAGCCCGGTAGCCGGGGGGGCCTACGAGCAGTACTTC	CASSPVAGGAYEQYF
few	TRBV10-3	-	TRBJ1-6	TGTGCCATCCGCAGGGGTGATAATTCACTCCTCCACTTT	CAIRRGDNSLLHF
many	TRBV5-1	TRBD2	TRBJ2-1	TGCGCCAGCAGTCGGGCGGGTAGCGGGGGTATATTAGATGAGCAGTTCTTC	CASSRAGSGGILDEQFF
few	TRBV20-1	TRBD1	TRBJ2-1	TGCAGTGCTAGACCAGGGGGCCCCTACAATGAGCAGTTCTTC	CSARPGGPYNEQFF
many	TRBV4-1	-	TRBJ2-7	TGCGCCAGCAGCCAAGAGTGGACCAGCGGTAGCTCCTACGAGCAGTACTTC	CASSQEWTSGSSYEQYF
-	TRBV7-2	-	TRBJ2-6	TGTGCCAGCAGCTTAACTTATCAGGGCTCGGGGGCCAACGTCCTGACTTTC	CASSLTYQGSGANVLTF
few	TRBV6-5	-	TRBJ2-3	TGTGCCAGCAGTTCCTGGACAGATACGCAGTATTTT	CASSSWTDTQYF
many	TRBV11-3	-	TRBJ2-2	TGTGCCAGCAGCCTACCAGGGGCCGGGGAGCTGTTTTTT	CASSLPGAGELFF
-	TRBV4-3	TRBD2	TRBJ2-7	TGCGCCAGCAGCCAAAACGGGAGGGAGCAGTACTTC	CASSQNGREQYF
many	TRBV6-2/TRBV6-3	-	TRBJ2-2	TGTGCCAGCAGTTCAACCCAAGGAAAGAACACCGGGGAGCTGTTTTTT	CASSSTQGKNTGELFF
few	TRBV2	-	TRBJ2-7	TGTGCCAGCAGTGTCGAGCGGAGCTCCTACGAGCAGTACTTC	CASSVERSSYEQYF
few	TRBV7-9	-	TRBJ2-3	TGTGCCAGCAGCCCCAACGATAACACAGATACGCAGTATTTT	CASSPNDNTDTQYF
few	TRBV20-1	TRBD1	TRBJ2-3	TGCAGTGCCCTGCCGGGACAGGGCACAGATACGCAGTATTTT	CSALPGQGTDTQYF
-	TRBV29-1	-	TRBJ2-7	TGCAGCGGACAGGAGCTAGGGTACGAGCAGTACTTC	CSGQELGYEQYF
-	TRBV29-1	-	TRBJ2-4	TGCAGCGTCGAACTCCGGGACGTGAACATTCAGTACTTC	CSVELRDVNIQYF
many	TRBV5-1	-	TRBJ2-3	TGCGCCAGCAGCTTGAGTCGGGATACGCAGTATTTT	CASSLSRDTQYF
-	TRBV11-2	TRBD2	TRBJ2-1	TGTGCCAGCAGCCCAGCAGGGAATAGCGGGGGGACGAGCTACAATGAGCAGTTCTTC	CASSPAGNSGGTSYNEQFF
-	TRBV5-1	-	TRBJ2-3	TGCGCCAGCAGCTCGGGGGTGTTAACAGATACGCAGTATTTT	CASSSGVLTDTQYF
-	TRBV10-3	-	TRBJ2-2	TGTGCCATCAGTGAGACCCTGGACCCTAACACCGGGGAGCTGTTTTTT	CAISETLDPNTGELFF
-	TRBV9	-	TRBJ2-1	TGTGCCAGCAGCGGAGCCGACTTGGCTGAGCAGTTCTTC	CASSGADLAEQFF
-	TRBV6-5	TRBD1	TRBJ2-7	TGTGCCAGCAGTTACTCGCTGGACAGGGGCTACGAGCAGTACTTC	CASSYSLDRGYEQYF
few	TRBV7-9	-	TRBJ1-2	TGTGCCAGCTCGGAGGGTCATATTACCGGCTACACCTTC	CASSEGHITGYTF
few	TRBV6-1	TRBD1	TRBJ1-2	TGTGCCAGCAGCCTATACAGGGGGAGCCATGGCTACACCTTC	CASSLYRGSHGYTF
few	TRBV2	-	TRBJ1-1	TGTGCCAGCACCCTCCGGGTGAACACTGAAGCTTTCTTT	CASTLRVNTEAFF
-	TRBV7-2	-	TRBJ1-5	TGTGCCAGCAGCCGATCTAATCAGCCCCAGCATTTT	CASSRSNQPQHF
many	TRBV28	TRBD1	TRBJ1-4	TGTGCCACACAGGGGGCGAATGAAAAACTGTTTTTT	CATQGANEKLFF
few	TRBV4-3	TRBD2	TRBJ2-3	TGCGCCAGCAGCTCCCGTGAGCGGGGGGTCACAGATACGCAGTATTTT	CASSSRERGVTDTQYF
-	TRBV4-3	TRBD2	TRBJ2-1	TGCGCCAGCAGCCAAGATCTGAGCGGGGGGGCTAATGAGCAGTTCTTC	CASSQDLSGGANEQFF
few	TRBV7-9	-	TRBJ2-5	TGTGCCAGCAGCGTACAGGGTGTAGTTAGGCAAGAGACCCAGTACTTC	CASSVQGVVRQETQYF
-	TRBV24-1	-	TRBJ2-2	TGTGCCACCAGGCCGGGACAATCGAACACCGGGGAGCTGTTTTTT	CATRPGQSNTGELFF
few	TRBV2	-	TRBJ2-1	TGTGCCAGCAGTGGTTTCGGTATTGACGAGCAGTTCTTC	CASSGFGIDEQFF
many	TRBV7-9	-	TRBJ2-2	TGTGCCAGCAATCCCGGGACCCCAACCGGGGAGCTGTTTTTT	CASNPGTPTGELFF
-	TRBV29-1	-	TRBJ1-1	TGCAGCGCCCCGAATGGGGACACTGAAGCTTTCTTT	CSAPNGDTEAFF
-	TRBV18	TRBD1	TRBJ2-1	TGTGCCAGCTCAGAAGACAGGGGAATATACAATGAGCAGTTCTTC	CASSEDRGIYNEQFF
-	TRBV6-2/TRBV6-3	TRBD2	TRBJ2-5	TGTGCCAGCAGTTACGGGACTAGTGAGGAGACCCAGTACTTC	CASSYGTSEETQYF
-	TRBV5-1	TRBD1	TRBJ2-7	TGCGCCAGCAGCTTGGAAGTGACAGGGCCGCACGAGCAGTACTTC	CASSLEVTGPHEQYF
-	TRBV6-2/TRBV6-3	-	TRBJ2-3	TGTGCCAGCGTGGACGGACCCACAGATACGCAGTATTTT	CASVDGPTDTQYF
many	TRBV4-2	-	TRBJ1-6	TGTGCCAGCAGCCAAGATTACAATTCACCCCTCCACTTT	CASSQDYNSPLHF